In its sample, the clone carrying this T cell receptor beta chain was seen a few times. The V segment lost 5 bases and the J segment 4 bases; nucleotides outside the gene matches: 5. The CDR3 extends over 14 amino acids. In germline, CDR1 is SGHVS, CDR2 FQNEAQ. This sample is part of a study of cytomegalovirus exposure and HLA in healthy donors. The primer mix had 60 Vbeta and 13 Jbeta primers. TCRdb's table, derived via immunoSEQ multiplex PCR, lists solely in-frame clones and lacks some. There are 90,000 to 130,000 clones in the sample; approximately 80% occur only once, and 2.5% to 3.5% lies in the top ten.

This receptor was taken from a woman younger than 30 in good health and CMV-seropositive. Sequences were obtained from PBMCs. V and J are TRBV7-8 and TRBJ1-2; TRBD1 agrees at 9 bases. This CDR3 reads CASSARDRVYGYTF. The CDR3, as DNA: TGTGCCAGCAGCGCCCGGGACAGGGTCTATGGCTACACCTTC.